These 17 T cell receptor beta chains came from one sample sequenced in a study of T cell repertoires in cytomegalovirus infection. TCRdb analysed the reads with MiXCR anew, one entry per CDR3 protein. The sample has 630,000 or so distinct CDR3 sequences; 20% to 25% are singletons. Material: CD8+ T cells from PBMCs. The receptors were sampled from a human donor in good health (CMV status not recorded). Some clones in this sample may be carry-over from other donors' samples.

This chain joins TRBV5-1 and TRBJ2-7; 9 bases agree with TRBD1. The trim removed 3 bases at V and 5 bases at J, leaving 6 bases unmatched. CDR1 and CDR2 from the germline V gene are SGHRS and YFSETQ. This CDR3 is 14 amino acids long. DNA for the CDR3: TGCGCCAGCAGCTACGGACAGGGGTTCGACGAGCAGTACTTC. It yields the protein CASSYGQGFDEQYF.

Many counts were recorded for this clonotype. V gene TRBV7-2 combines with J gene TRBJ2-5; tentatively, D is TRBD1 or TRBD2 (5 bases each). CDR3 length equals 14 residues. Per germline, CDR1 SGHTA and CDR2 FQGNSA. The V end was cut by 5 bases, the J end by 2 bases, with 12 bases between. CDR3 sequence (DNA): TGTGCCAGCAGCCCCTGGGACGGACAAGAGACCCAGTACTTC. Translation: CASSPWDGQETQYF.

The chain is built from TRBV3-1 and TRBJ1-1; D call uncertain. Germline V gene data show CDR1 as LGHDT and CDR2 as YNNKEL (reference sequence). V was cut by 3 bases and J by 3 bases, with 8 bases left in between. The CDR3 loop spans 13 amino acids. The CDR3 spells CASSQSPYTEAFF. The CDR3 bases are TGTGCCAGCAGCCAGTCCCCGTACACTGAAGCTTTCTTT.

The chain links TRBV5-4 to TRBJ2-7; tentative D call: TRBD1 (5 bases). V dropped 3 bases and J dropped 0 bases, with 13 bases sitting between them. The germline V gene encodes CDR1 SGHNT and CDR2 YYREEE (reference sequence). The CDR3 is made up of 15 amino acids. This CDR3 is CASSWAGQGSYEQYV. In nucleotides, the CDR3 is TGTGCCAGCAGCTGGGCCGGACAAGGCTCCTACGAGCAGTACGTC.

In this sample, this clonotype turned up a few times. The chain carries TRBV12-3 or TRBV12-4 and TRBJ1-5; 10 bases are a match to TRBD1. This CDR3 has 13 residues. V gave up 10 bases and J gave up 6 bases; unmatched junction bases: 6. CDR3 sequence: CATRTGGGQPQHF. The CDR3 DNA reads TGTGCCACCCGGACAGGGGGTGGTCAGCCCCAGCATTTT.

This clonotype has a handful of counts. CDR3 coding DNA: TGTGCCAGCAGCTCAGTGGGGGGGGGCCCCAGTGAGCAGTTCTTC. This codes for CASSSVGGGPSEQFF. The chain has TRBV9 and TRBJ2-1; tentative D call: TRBD2 (7 bases). The V gene's germline CDR1 is SGDLS and CDR2 YYNGEE. Between the trimmed V and J ends, which lost 4 bases and 9 bases, there was a span of 20 bases. The CDR3 spans 15 residues.

In its sample, this clonotype was seen a few times. The rearrangement uses TRBV6-2 or TRBV6-3 and TRBJ1-6, with D tentatively TRBD1 (6 bases). The CDR3 extends over 14 amino acids. Per the germline V gene, CDR1 is MNHEY and CDR2 is SVGEGT. CDR3 sequence (DNA): TGTGCGACGTCGGGACAATTCTATAATTCACCCCTCCACTTT. It codes for CATSGQFYNSPLHF.

This clonotype showed up just a few times. The V and J genes are TRBV20-1 and TRBJ2-7, with unresolved D. CDR1 is DFQATT, CDR2 SNEGSKA, per germline (reference sequence). The CDR3 is made up of 11 amino acids. Trimming stripped 6 bases from V and 7 bases from J, with 13 bases between. CDR3 bases: TGCAGTGCACCCATTCTGGGGGAGCAGTACGTC. Its protein product is CSAPILGEQYV.

In regard to this clonotype: At one end, the junction sequence differs from germline, possibly due to a read error. This sequence joins TRBV2 and TRBJ2-3; 8 positions match TRBD2. The CDR3 runs 15 residues. CDR1 SNHLY and CDR2 FYNNEI come from the germline V gene. Written as DNA, the CDR3 is TGCGCCACCCAGGGTAGCGGGGATAGCTCAGATACGCAGTATTTT. Its protein is CATQGSGDSSDTQYF.

The chain recombines TRBV20-1 with TRBJ1-5, with TRBD1 matching 7 bases. The CDR3 covers 13 residues. In germline, CDR1 is DFQATT, CDR2 SNEGSKA (reference sequence). V lost 3 bases and J lost 4; bases outside the gene matches: 3. The CDR3 loop is CSARGTANQPQHF. DNA of the CDR3: TGCAGTGCTAGGGGGACAGCTAATCAGCCCCAGCATTTT.

The chain combines TRBV7-2 with TRBJ2-3; possibly TRBD2 for D (5 bases). The CDR3 is 15 residues long. Trimming pared 6 bases from V and 0 bases from J, leaving 13 bases between. From germline, CDR1 is SGHTA and CDR2 FQGNSA. The CDR3 is CASRIWGASTDTQYF. CDR3 DNA: TGTGCCAGCAGGATATGGGGAGCTAGCACAGATACGCAGTATTTT.

In the case of this clonotype: This clone may be a read error of a much larger clone one base away. The chain combines TRBV12-3 or TRBV12-4 with TRBJ2-7; D may be TRBD2 (5 bases). The CDR3 consists of 12 residues. Deletions cut 10 bases from V and 4 bases from J, with 14 bases between. The CDR3: CANSTLEYEQYF. CDR3 bases: TGTGCCAACAGCACACTAGAGTACGAGCAGTACTTC.

This clonotype has only a few counts. J is TRBJ1-5 and V is TRBV20-1, with 7 bases aligning to TRBD1. Trimming removed 1 base from V and 3 bases from J; junction bases left unmatched: 6. Germline CDR1 DFQATT, CDR2 SNEGSKA (reference sequence). The CDR3 consists of 15 residues. This CDR3 is CSARGKDRNNQPQHF. As DNA, the CDR3 is TGCAGTGCTAGAGGAAAGGACAGGAACAATCAGCCCCAGCATTTT.

This clonotype was observed a few times. The V gene is TRBV7-8, the J gene TRBJ2-7; possible D gene TRBD1, 6 bases. V lost 5 bases and J 3 bases, leaving 17 bases between the germline ends. Germline-derived CDR1 and CDR2 are SGHVS and FQNEAQ. CDR3 length: 15 residues. CDR3 DNA sequence: TGTGCCAGCAGCAGCTCAGGGGTCCCTTTCTACGAGCAGTACGTC. Translating it yields CASSSSGVPFYEQYV.

This clonotype was found a few times. This chain joins TRBV28 and TRBJ1-4, with 7 bases identical to TRBD1. The germline CDR1 and CDR2 sequences are MDHEN and SYDVKM. The CDR3 is made up of 15 amino acids. The V and J ends lost 6 bases and 7 bases, in that order; junction bases with no gene match: 11. This CDR3 reads CASRKYGTATEKLFF. As DNA, the CDR3 is TGTGCCAGCAGAAAATACGGGACAGCGACTGAAAAACTGTTTTTT.

The rearrangement uses TRBV28 and TRBJ2-3; D call uncertain. Trimming stripped 4 bases from V and 0 bases from J, with 14 bases between. This CDR3 contains 16 residues. The germline CDR1 and CDR2 sequences are MDHEN and SYDVKM. The CDR3 DNA reads TGTGCCAGCAGTTCCCTGACGGCCCTAAGCACAGATACGCAGTATTTT. It codes for CASSSLTALSTDTQYF.

This clonotype has more than one count but fewer than ten. The chain employs TRBV24-1 and TRBJ2-3, with 7 nucleotides matching TRBD1. The CDR3 has 15 residues. Germline V gives CDR1 KGHDR, CDR2 SFDVKD. The J segment lost 2 bases and the V segment lost 8 bases, leaving 9 bases of the junction unmatched. The CDR3 protein is CATNPRDRPTDTQYF. The CDR3, as DNA: TGTGCCACCAACCCCCGGGACAGACCCACAGATACGCAGTATTTT.